This T cell receptor (beta chain) comes out of a study of blood T cell repertoires in COVID-19. Across the whole study: Sites in the United States, Italy and Spain provided acute and convalescent COVID-19 samples.

The junction had 10 bases not matched to a gene; V was cut back by 6 bases and J by 8 bases. The CDR3 length is 15 residues. Germline CDR1 is MNHEY and CDR2 is SVGAGI. Generated by immunoSEQ multiplex PCR, the TCRdb table keeps only in-frame clones and is missing some. The data show about 100,000 clones, 75% to 95% seen once. The genes are TRBV6-5 and TRBJ2-1, with TRBD2 matching 10 bases. This clonotype originated in a man in his forties or fifties with acute or convalescent COVID-19. The material sequenced was peripheral blood. This CDR3 reads CASSPGTSARHEQFF. The CDR3 DNA sequence: TGTGCCAGCAGCCCCGGGACTAGCGCAAGACATGAGCAGTTCTTC.